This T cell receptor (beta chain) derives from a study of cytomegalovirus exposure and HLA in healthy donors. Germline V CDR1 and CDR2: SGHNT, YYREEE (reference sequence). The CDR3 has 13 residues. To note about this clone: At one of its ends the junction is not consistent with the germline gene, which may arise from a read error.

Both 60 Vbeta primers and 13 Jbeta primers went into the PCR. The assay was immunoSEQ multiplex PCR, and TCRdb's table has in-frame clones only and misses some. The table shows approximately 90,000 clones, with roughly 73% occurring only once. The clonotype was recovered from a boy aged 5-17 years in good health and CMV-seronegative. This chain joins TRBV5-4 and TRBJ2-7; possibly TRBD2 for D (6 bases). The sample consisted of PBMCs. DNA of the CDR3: TGTGCCAGCAGCTACGGGGATCGGGACTCGGCAGACTTC. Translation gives CASSYGDRDSADF. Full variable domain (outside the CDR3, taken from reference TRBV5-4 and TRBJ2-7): ETGVTQSPTHLIKTRGQQVTLRCSSQSGHNTVSWYQQALGQGPQFIFQYYREEENGRGNFPPRFSGLQFPNYSSELNVNALELDDSALYLCASSYGDRDSADFGPGTRLTVT.